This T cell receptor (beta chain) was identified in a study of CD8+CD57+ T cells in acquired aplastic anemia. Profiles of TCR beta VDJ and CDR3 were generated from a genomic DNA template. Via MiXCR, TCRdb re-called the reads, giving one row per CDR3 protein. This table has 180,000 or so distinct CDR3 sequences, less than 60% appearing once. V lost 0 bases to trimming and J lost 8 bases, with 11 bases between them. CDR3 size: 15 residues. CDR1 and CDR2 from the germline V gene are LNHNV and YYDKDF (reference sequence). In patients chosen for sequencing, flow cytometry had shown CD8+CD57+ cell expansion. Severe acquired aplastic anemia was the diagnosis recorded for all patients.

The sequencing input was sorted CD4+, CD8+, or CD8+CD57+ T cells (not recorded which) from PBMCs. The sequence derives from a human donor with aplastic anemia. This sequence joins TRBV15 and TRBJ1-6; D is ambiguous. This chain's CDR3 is CATSREGLRDSPLHF. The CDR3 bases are TGTGCCACCAGCAGAGAAGGGTTGAGGGATTCACCCCTCCACTTT. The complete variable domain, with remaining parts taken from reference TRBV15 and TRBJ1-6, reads DAMVIQNPRYQVTQFGKPVTLSCSQTLNHNVMYWYQQKSSQAPKLLFHYYDKDFNNEADTPDNFQSRRPNTSFCFLDIRSPGLGDTAMYLCATSREGLRDSPLHFGNGTRLTVT.